This entry concerns a single T cell receptor beta chain. Antigen unknown. For the second PCR, which ran for about 7 to 12 cycles, a sample-barcoded 5' primer and a J-beta primer mix were used. A template-switch adaptor with 12 random nucleotides tagged each cDNA molecule. MiXCR, applied by TCRdb to the 5' RACE reads, yields one record per CDR3 protein. The sample shows just over 800,000 distinct CDR3 sequences, less than 80% of them seen only once. The data are from a study of blood T cells in healthy people across ages. Those donating, healthy Caucasian individuals from Russia, were aged roughly 6 to 90. CDR1 is DFQATT and CDR2 is SNEGSKA in the germline V gene (reference sequence). This CDR3 comprises 15 residues. V was trimmed by 4 bases and J by 2 bases, leaving 15 bases between them. Study-level points and caveats: Researchers deemed the diversity estimates from one million T cells underestimates.

Specimen: blood. The receptor's source is a man aged 25 to 40 in good health. The chain has TRBV20-1 and TRBJ2-1; tentative D call: TRBD1 (5 bases). The CDR3 DNA follows: TGCAGTGCTATGACAGTTCGGTTCCCCTACAATGAGCAGTTCTTC. It encodes CSAMTVRFPYNEQFF.